By share, the clone carrying this T cell receptor beta chain counts as medium-sized (0.01 to 0.1%). Its antigen remains unknown. This sample is part of a study of a mutant IDH1 vaccine in newly diagnosed glioma. On the study more broadly: Patients received vaccination from 4-6 weeks after radiotherapy alone, or with temozolomide cycles. The earlier regimen, radiotherapy, temozolomide, or both, was most often both.

The sample's time point: week 35, safety follow-up. In every dose of vaccine, 300 ug of mutant IDH1 20-mer peptide was given alongside topical imiquimod. Profiled with immunoSEQ multiplex PCR; TCRdb holds only in-frame clones, not every one. Among over 40,000 clones listed, roughly 79% were seen once. Study results and caveats: Evidence of vaccine-induced immune responses was documented in 80% to 95% of patients. With respect to changes in top peripheral T cell clonotypes, pseudoprogression seemed unrelated.

The sample consisted of PBMCs, taken from a glioma patient whose treatment included an IDH1 peptide vaccine. This receptor was taken from a woman between 40 and 50 years old with glioma. Some clones in this sample may be carry-over from other donors' samples.

The CDR3 region is CASSRYTGVSYEQYF. The DNA for the CDR3 is TGCGCCAGCAGCCGATACACAGGGGTCTCCTACGAGCAGTACTTC. This sequence joins TRBV4-3 and TRBJ2-7, with 7 nucleotides matching TRBD1. Trimming removed 4 bases from V and 0 bases from J; junction bases left unmatched: 6. CDR3 length: 15 residues. Germline V CDR1 and CDR2: LGHNA, YSLEER.